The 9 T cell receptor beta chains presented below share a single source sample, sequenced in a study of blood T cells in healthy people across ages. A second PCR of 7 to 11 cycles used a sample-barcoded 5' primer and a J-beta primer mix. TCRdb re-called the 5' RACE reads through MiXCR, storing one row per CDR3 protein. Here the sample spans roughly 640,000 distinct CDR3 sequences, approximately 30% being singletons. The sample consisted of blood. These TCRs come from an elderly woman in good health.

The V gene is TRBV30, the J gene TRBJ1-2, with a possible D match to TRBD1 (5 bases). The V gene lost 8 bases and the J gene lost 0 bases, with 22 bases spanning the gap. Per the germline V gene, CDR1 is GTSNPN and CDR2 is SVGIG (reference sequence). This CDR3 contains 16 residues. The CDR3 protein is CARHGGDLSSNYGYTF. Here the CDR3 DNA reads TGTGCCCGCCATGGGGGAGATTTATCTTCTAACTATGGCTACACCTTC.

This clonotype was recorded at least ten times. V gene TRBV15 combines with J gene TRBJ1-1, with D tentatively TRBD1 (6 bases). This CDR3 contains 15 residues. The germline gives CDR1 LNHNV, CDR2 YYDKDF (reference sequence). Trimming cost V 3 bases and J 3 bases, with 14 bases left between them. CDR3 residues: CATSRGQTVYTEAFF. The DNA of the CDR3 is TGTGCCACCAGCAGGGGACAAACGGTCTACACTGAAGCTTTCTTT.

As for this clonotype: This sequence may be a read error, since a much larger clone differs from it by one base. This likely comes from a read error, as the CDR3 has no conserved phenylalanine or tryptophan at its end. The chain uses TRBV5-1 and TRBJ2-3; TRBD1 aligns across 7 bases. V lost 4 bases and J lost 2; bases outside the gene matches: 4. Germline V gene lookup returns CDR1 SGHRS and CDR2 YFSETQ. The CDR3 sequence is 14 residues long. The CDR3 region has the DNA TGCGCCAGCAGCCGGGACAGCCCCACAGATACGCAGTATTTG. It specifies CASSRDSPTDTQYL.

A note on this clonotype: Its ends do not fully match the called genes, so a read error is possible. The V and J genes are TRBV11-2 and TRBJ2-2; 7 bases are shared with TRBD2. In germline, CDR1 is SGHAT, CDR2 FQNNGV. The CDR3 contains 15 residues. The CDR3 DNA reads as TGTGTCAGCAGCTTAGCCATTGGGACTAACGGGGAGCTGTTTTTT. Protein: CVSSLAIGTNGELFF.

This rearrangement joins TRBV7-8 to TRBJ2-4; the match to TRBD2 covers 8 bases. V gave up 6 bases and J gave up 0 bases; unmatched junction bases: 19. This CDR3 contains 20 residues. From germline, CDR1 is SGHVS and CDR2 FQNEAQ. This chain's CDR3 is CASSAQVLRTSRSAKNIQYF. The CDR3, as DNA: TGTGCCAGCAGTGCTCAGGTGCTAAGGACTAGCCGGTCAGCCAAAAACATTCAGTACTTC.

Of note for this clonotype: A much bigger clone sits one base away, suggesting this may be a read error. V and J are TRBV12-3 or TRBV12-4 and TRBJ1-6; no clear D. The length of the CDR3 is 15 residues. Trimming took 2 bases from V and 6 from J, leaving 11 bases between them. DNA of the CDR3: TGTGCCAGCAGTTTACGGGCAAGGGTTAATTCACCCCTCCACTTT. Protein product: CASSLRARVNSPLHF.

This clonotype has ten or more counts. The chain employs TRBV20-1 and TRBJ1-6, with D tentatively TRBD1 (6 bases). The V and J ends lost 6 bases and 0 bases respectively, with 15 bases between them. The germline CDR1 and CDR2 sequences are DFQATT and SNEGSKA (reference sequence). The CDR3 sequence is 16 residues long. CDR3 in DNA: TGCAGTGCGGGACAACTAGGGAGCTCCTATAATTCACCCCTCCACTTT. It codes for CSAGQLGSSYNSPLHF.

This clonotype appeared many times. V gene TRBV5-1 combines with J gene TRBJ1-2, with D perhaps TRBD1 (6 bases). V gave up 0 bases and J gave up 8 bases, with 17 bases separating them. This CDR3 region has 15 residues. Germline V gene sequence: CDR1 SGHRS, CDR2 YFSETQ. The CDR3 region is CASSLVPGQSWGYTF. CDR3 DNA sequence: TGCGCCAGCAGCTTGGTCCCGGGACAATCTTGGGGCTACACCTTC.

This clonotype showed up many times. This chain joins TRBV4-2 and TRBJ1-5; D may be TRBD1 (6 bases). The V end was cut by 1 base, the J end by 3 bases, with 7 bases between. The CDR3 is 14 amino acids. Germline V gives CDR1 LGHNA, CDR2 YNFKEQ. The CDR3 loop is CASSQGTVNQPQHF. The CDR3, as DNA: TGTGCCAGCAGCCAAGGGACAGTCAATCAGCCCCAGCATTTT.